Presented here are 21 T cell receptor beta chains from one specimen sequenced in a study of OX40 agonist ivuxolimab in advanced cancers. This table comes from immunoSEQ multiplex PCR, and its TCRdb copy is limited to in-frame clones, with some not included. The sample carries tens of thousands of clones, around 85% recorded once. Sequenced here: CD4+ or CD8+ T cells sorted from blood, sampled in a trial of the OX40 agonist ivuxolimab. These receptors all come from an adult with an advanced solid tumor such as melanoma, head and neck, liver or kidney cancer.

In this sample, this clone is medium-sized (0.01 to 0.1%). CDR3 residues: CASSAPPEQFF. The CDR3, as DNA: TGTGCCAGCAGCGCCCCTCCGGAGCAGTTCTTC. The chain uses TRBV9 and TRBJ2-1; no clear D gene. Trimming pared 3 bases from V and 10 bases from J, leaving 8 bases between. This CDR3 spans 11 amino acids. CDR1 is SGDLS, CDR2 YYNGEE, per germline.

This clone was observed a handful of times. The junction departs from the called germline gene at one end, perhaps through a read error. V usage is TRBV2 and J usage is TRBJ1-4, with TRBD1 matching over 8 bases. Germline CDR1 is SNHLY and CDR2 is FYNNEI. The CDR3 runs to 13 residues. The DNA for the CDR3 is TGTGCCAGCAGTGAAGCGGGACCGGACAGGGAAGACTTT. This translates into CASSEAGPDREDF. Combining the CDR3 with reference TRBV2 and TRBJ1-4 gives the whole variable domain EPEVTQTPSHQVTQMGQEVILRCVPISNHLYFYWYRQILGQKVEFLVSFYNNEISEKSEIFDDQFSVERPDGSNFTLKIRSTKLEDSAMYFCASSEAGPDREDFGSGTQLSVL.

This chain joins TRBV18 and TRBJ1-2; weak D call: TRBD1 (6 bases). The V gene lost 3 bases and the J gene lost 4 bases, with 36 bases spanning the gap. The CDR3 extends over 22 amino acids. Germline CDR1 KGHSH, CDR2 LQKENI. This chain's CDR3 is CASSPRTGIDRFLPPGVYGYTF. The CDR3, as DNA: TGTGCCAGCTCACCCCGGACCGGGATCGACAGGTTCCTTCCCCCCGGGGTCTATGGCTACACCTTC.

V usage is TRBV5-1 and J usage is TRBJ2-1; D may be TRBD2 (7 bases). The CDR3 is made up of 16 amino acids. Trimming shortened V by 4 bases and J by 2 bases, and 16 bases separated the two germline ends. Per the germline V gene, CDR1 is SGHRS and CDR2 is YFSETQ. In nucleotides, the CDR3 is TGCGCCAGCAGCCCAGGTAGGGGGAGGGCCTACAATGAGCAGTTCTTC. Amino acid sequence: CASSPGRGRAYNEQFF.

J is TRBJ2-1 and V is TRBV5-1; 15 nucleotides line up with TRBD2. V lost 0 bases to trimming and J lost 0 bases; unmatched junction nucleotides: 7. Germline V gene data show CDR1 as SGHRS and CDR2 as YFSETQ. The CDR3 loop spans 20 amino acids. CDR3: CASSLVGTSGGSLSYNEQFF. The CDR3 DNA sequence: TGCGCCAGCAGCTTGGTAGGGACTAGCGGGGGGTCGCTCTCCTACAATGAGCAGTTCTTC.

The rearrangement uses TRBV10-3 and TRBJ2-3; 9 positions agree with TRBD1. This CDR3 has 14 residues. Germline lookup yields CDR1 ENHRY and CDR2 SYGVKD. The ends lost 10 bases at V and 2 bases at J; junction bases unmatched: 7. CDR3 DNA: TGTGCCACCCACAGGGGGCCCTCCACAGATACGCAGTATTTT. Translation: CATHRGPSTDTQYF.

The CDR3 DNA is TGTGCCAGCAGTCCCTACGAGCAGTACTTC. It is translated as CASSPYEQYF. V usage is TRBV7-9 and J usage is TRBJ2-5; D unclear. Matching the DNA end better, TRBJ2-7 makes the J call doubtful. This CDR3 is 10 amino acids long. The germline gives CDR1 SEHNR, CDR2 FQNEAQ (reference sequence).

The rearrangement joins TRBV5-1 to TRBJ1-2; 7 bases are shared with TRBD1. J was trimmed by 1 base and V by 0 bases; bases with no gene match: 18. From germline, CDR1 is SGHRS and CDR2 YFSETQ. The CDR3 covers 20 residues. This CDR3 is CASSLDGAGDSLFLNYGYTF. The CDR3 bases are TGCGCCAGCAGCTTGGACGGCGCAGGGGACAGTCTTTTCCTTAACTATGGCTACACCTTC.

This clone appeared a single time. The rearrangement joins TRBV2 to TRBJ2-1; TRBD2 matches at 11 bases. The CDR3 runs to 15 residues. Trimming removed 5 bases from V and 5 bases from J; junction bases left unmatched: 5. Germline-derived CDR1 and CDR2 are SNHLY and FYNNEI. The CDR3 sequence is CASSPGTSGNNEQFF. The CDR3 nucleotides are TGTGCCAGCAGTCCCGGGACTAGCGGAAACAATGAGCAGTTCTTC. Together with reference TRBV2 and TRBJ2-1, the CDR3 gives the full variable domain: EPEVTQTPSHQVTQMGQEVILRCVPISNHLYFYWYRQILGQKVEFLVSFYNNEISEKSEIFDDQFSVERPDGSNFTLKIRSTKLEDSAMYFCASSPGTSGNNEQFFGPGTRLTVL.

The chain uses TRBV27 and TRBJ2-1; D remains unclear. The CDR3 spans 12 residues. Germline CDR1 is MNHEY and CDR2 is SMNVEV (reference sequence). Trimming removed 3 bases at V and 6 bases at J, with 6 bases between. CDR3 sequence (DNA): TGTGCCAGCAGTTTCAGTAGCAATGAGCAGTTCTTC. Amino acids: CASSFSSNEQFF.

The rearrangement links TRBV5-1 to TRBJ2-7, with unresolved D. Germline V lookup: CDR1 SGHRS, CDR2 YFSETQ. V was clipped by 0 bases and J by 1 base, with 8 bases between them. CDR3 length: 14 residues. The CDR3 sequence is CASSLDRKSYEQYF. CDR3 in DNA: TGCGCCAGCAGCTTGGACAGAAAATCCTACGAGCAGTACTTC.

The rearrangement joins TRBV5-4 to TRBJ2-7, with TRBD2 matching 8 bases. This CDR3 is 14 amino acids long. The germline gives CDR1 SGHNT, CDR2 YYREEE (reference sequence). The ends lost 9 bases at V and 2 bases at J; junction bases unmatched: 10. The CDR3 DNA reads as TGTGCCATATCAACGGGGGGGCTGACCTACGAGCAGTACTTC. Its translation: CAISTGGLTYEQYF.

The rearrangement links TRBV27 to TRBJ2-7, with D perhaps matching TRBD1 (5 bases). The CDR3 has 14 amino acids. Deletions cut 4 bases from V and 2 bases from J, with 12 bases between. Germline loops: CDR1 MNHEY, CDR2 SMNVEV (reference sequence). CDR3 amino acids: CASSSTDTPYEQYF. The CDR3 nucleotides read TGTGCCAGCAGTTCGACAGATACTCCCTACGAGCAGTACTTC.

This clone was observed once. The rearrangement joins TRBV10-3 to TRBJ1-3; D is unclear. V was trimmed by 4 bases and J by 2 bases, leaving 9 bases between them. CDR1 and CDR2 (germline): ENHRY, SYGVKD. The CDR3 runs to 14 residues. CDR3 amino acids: CAISAETPGNTIYF. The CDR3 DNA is TGTGCCATCAGTGCGGAGACGCCTGGAAACACCATATATTTT.

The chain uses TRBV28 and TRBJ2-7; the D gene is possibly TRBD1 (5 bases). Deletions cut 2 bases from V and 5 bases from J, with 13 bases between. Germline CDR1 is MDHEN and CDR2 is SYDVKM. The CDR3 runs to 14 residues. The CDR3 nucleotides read TGTGCCAGCAGTTTAAAAAGGGGTGGCCACGAGCAGTACTTC. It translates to CASSLKRGGHEQYF.

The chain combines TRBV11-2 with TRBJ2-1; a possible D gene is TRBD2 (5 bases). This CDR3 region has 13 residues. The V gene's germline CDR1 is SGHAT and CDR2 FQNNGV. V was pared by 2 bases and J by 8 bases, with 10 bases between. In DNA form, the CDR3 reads TGTGCCAGCAGCTTATTGGCCGGGGATGAGCAGTTCTTC. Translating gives CASSLLAGDEQFF.

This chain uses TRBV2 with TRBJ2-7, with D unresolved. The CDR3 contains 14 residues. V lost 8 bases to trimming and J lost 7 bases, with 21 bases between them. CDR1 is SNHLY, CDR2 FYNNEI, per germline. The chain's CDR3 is CASQFFAEKPEQYF. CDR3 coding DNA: TGTGCCAGCCAATTTTTTGCGGAGAAGCCAGAGCAGTACTTC.

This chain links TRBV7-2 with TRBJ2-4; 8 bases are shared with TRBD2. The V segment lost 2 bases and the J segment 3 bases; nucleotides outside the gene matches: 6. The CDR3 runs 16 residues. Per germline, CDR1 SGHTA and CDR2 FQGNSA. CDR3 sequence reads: CASSLTGRGYKNIQYF. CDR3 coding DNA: TGTGCCAGCAGCTTAACCGGGAGGGGGTACAAAAACATTCAGTACTTC.

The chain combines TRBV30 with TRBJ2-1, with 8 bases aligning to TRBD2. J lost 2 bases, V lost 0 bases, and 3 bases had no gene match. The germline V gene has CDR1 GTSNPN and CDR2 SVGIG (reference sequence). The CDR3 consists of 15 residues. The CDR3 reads CAWSVRGGPYNEQFF. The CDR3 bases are TGTGCCTGGAGTGTACGGGGGGGCCCCTACAATGAGCAGTTCTTC.

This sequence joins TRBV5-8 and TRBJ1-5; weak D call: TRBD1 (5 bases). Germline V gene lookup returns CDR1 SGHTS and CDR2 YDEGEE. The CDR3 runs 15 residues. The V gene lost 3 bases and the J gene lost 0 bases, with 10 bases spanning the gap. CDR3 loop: CASSWGRYSNQPQHF. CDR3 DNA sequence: TGTGCCAGCAGCTGGGGACGGTATAGCAATCAGCCCCAGCATTTT.

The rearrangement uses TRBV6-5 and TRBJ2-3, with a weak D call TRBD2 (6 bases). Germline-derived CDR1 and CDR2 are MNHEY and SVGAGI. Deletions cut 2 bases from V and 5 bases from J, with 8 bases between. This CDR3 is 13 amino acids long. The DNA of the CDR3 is TGTGCCAGCAGTTACAACGGGGGAGATACGCAGTATTTT. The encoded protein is CASSYNGGDTQYF.